A single sample is the source of the 3 T cell receptor beta chains below, sequenced in a study of human T cells and chemical hapten exposure. MiXCR, applied by TCRdb to the RACE reads, yields one record per CDR3 protein. The table includes tens of thousands of distinct CDR3 sequences, 8% to 10% detected once. The time point here: patch test 3, about 24 weeks after DPC sensitization. Treatment indicated: therapeutic diphenylcyclopropenone sensitization with weekly scalp DPC. The specimen comprised whole blood, sampled in connection with sensitization to the hapten diphenylcyclopropenone (DPC). The receptors originated from a woman in her thirties or forties with alopecia areata. Some clones in this sample may be carry-over from other donors' samples.

This clonotype was picked up a small number of times. The rearrangement links TRBV5-1 to TRBJ1-2; D gene unclear. The CDR3 is made up of 13 amino acids. The V gene's germline CDR1 is SGHRS and CDR2 YFSETQ. Between the trimmed V and J ends, which lost 2 bases and 4 bases, there was a span of 9 bases. The CDR3 protein is CASSLQQSYGYTF. CDR3 nucleotides: TGCGCCAGCAGCTTACAACAGAGCTATGGCTACACCTTC.

This clonotype turned up a few times. The chain carries TRBV7-8 and TRBJ2-3, with D uncertain. CDR1 is SGHVS, CDR2 FQNEAQ, per germline. With 5 bases removed from V and 5 bases from J, the gap between germline ends came to 5 bases. The CDR3 spans 11 residues. CDR3 coding DNA: TGTGCCAGCAGCCACTTAGATACGCAGTATTTT. This translates into CASSHLDTQYF.

This clonotype was recorded at least ten times. The rearrangement uses TRBV5-1 and TRBJ2-3; D is unclear. CDR3 length: 15 amino acids. V was trimmed by 0 bases and J by 0 bases, leaving 8 bases between them. Germline V CDR1 and CDR2: SGHRS, YFSETQ. The CDR3 loop reads CASSLEAASTDTQYF. The CDR3 bases are TGCGCCAGCAGCTTGGAGGCAGCCAGCACAGATACGCAGTATTTT.